This T cell receptor (beta chain) was sequenced during a study of cytomegalovirus exposure and HLA in healthy donors (dated by TCRdb to 2016 to 2017). Broadly, across the study: An earlier analysis of fewer than 750 of the donors reported 250 to 300 Gb of sequence data and 117 million unique TCR beta sequences obtained from approximately 180 million T cells. Rather than using new phenotypic data, the later analysis identified candidate immune exposures from TCR beta sequences and from how often those sequences occurred across donors. HLA typing covered class I and class II loci at four-digit resolution. All discovery cohort repertoires had been generated using a single sequencing platform. About 300 gigabases of sequencing data and 80 million or so unique TCR sequences were included in an early release covering about 620 HLA-typed donors. Of the roughly 430 genotyped donors, approximately 83% fell in the genetic ancestry cluster associated with self-reported Caucasian donors. The aim of the study was to test whether cataloging public T cell receptors could identify signatures of past pathogen exposure. Four to six DR-DQ haplotypes were handled as single units for association and clustering, since linkage in the cohort was strong. In addition to the first cohort of approximately 670 subjects, a separate validation cohort of 130 or so different subjects was used. Donor age, sex, ethnicity and CMV serostatus were collected together with the repertoire data. An earlier analysis of a few hundred of the donors applied high-throughput TCR beta sequencing to assess whether each TCR beta V gene segment acted as functional or pseudogenic. A later genetic analysis took genome-wide SNP genotypes for about 60% of the roughly 670 donors and used that subset as a discovery cohort. The study profiled the T cell repertoires of hundreds of subjects by immunosequencing and related them to cytomegalovirus serostatus. In a later analysis, previously published TCR beta repertoires from more than 500 donors were re-analyzed and high-resolution HLA genotyping was added so that TCR occurrence patterns could be studied. Among 300 to 450 genotyped donors of the cohort, an average of approximately 240,000 unique TCR beta nucleotide sequences were sequenced per donor, roughly 20% of them non-productive. The study combined high-throughput TCR immunosequencing, statistical association of individual TCRs with disease status, and machine learning to predict cytomegalovirus infection status. Typing coverage varied by locus: roughly 629-640 donors for A, B, C, DRB1 and DQB1; 522 for DQA1; approximately 570 for DPA1; around 490 for DPB1. The research as a whole found: When HLA alleles, especially DR and DQ, strongly co-occurred, TCR associations were difficult to assign to individual alleles. A later analysis found that HLA-associated TCR beta chains were more clonally expanded and had lower generation probabilities than equally common non-associated chains. In a later analysis, several top co-occurrence clusters were reported to appear linked to parvovirus B19, influenza, CMV and Epstein-Barr virus. Linkage disequilibrium might explain the correlated functional status among segregating V segments, but an unknown experimental factor could not be ruled out. The authors suggested that the approach could potentially be generalized to other disease states and immunological phenotypes. Cytomegalovirus status was reported to be diagnosed by the classifier with high specificity and sensitivity in both the original and validation cohorts. In this cohort, only TCR beta chains were sequenced, and detectable features were limited by the absence of alpha or paired-chain data. Most TCR sequences were observed very rarely across donors, whereas some public TCRs were present in many individuals. Most CMV-associated TCR beta chains appeared to be HLA-restricted in a later analysis, and the HLA associations seemed to be driven largely by CMV exposure. In vitro tests confirmed that three of the cytomegalovirus-associated TCR beta chains recognize cytomegalovirus antigens. Seventeen rarely observed V segments, including chromosome 9 orphons, were excluded from the earlier analysis of a few hundred of the donors because counts were too low. V-gene and J-gene trimming of TCR beta chains was associated with a missense DCLRE1C variant in a later genetic analysis, and the association was replicated in an independent cohort. The 87-base-pair reads could not distinguish some IMGT-functional V segments, including TRBV6-2 and TRBV6-3, so those segments were excluded. At a false discovery rate of 0.05, a later analysis linked approximately 18,000 TCR beta sequences to specific HLA alleles. A later genetic analysis reported fewer N-insertions in productive TCRs among donors in an Asian-associated ancestry cluster than the roughly 670-donor mean. A further reported finding was that TCR beta sequences accurately predicted the HLA-A and HLA-B alleles for most subjects in the first cohort. Immune exposure information for the cohort was limited to CMV serostatus. HLA typing was unavailable for some donors at each locus, so association tests used only the typed subset. A cluster of highly shared sequence variants was judged likely to be a technical artifact of the sequencing pipeline. Broadly in line with IMGT annotations, most TCR beta V segments showed up in productive rearrangements about 87% or about 30% of the time in an earlier analysis of 450 to 750 of the donors. In a later analysis, the rate of TCR association differed among HLA loci, with DRB1 alleles having the most associated TCRs and HLA-C alleles having the fewest. The study gave a list of over 150 TCR beta chains associated with cytomegalovirus. The presence/absence analyses assumed that sequencing depth was roughly uniform across donors, and that assumption may not be true.

In total, about 650 healthy bone marrow donors made up the cohort. At the time of sampling, every cohort member was nominally healthy, though immune exposures that went unrecorded were likely present. The donor was CMV seropositive and belonged to the group of about 290 seropositive cohort members. A peripheral blood sample was provided by each donor, and peripheral blood mononuclear cells were used for TCR beta sequencing. The Qiagen DNeasy Blood Extraction Kit was used to extract genomic DNA from the blood cell samples. Library preparation was by the immunoSEQ multiplex PCR assay. For the multiplex PCR, a mixture combining 60 forward primers for TCR Vbeta segments and 13 reverse primers for TCR Jbeta segments was used. The CDR3 region of rearranged TCR beta genes was amplified from genomic DNA by a multiplex PCR assay. Amplified TCR beta libraries were sequenced as 87-base-pair reads on the Illumina HiSeq System. The source study handled its data this way. In a later analysis, tens of millions of unique TCR beta chains were counted across the 500 to 850 repertoires, and about 10 million of these chains were shared by at least two donors. Raw reads were error-corrected and collapsed into unique sequences with a nearest-neighbor algorithm that merged closely related sequences to remove PCR and sequencing errors. V, D and J gene segments were assigned by aligning CDR3 sequences to IMGT reference sequences. For a sequence to be retained, at least a six-nucleotide match to both a V gene segment and a J gene segment was required. A rearrangement was called productive if the CDR3 had no stop codons and remained in frame with V and J, and every other rearrangement was called non-productive. Following IMGT convention, CDR3 was defined as the stretch from the second conserved V-encoded cysteine to the conserved J-encoded phenylalanine. The earlier analysis of some 550 of the donors excluded any sequence lacking an unambiguous match to a single V gene segment. An earlier analysis of fewer than 750 of the donors classified V segments as functional when productive rearrangements were above 56.7% and as segregating when the standard deviation between donors was above 5%. A statistical classification framework was built for diagnosing cytomegalovirus status from the catalog of TCR beta chain sequences. A later analysis assigned V and J genes by comparing TCR nucleotide sequences with IMGT/GENE-DB human TR gene sequences. Using the TCRdist pipeline, a later analysis assigned CDR3 sequences along with most-parsimonious VDJ recombination scenarios. In a later analysis, each TCR beta chain was defined by its CDR3 amino acid sequence together with its V-gene family, and reads lacking a unique V-gene family were excluded. To address suspected cross-contamination and a sequencing artifact, a later analysis removed approximately 590 highly shared, low-generation-probability nucleotide sequences. In a later analysis, a clonal expansion index was calculated for each public chain from normalized within-repertoire ranks of inferred template counts. In a later analysis, generation probabilities were computed with a VDJ recombination model fitted to out-of-frame rearrangements, and the resulting probabilities were checked against IGoR. In a later analysis, hypergeometric tests were used to score TCR-TCR, TCR-HLA and TCR-CMV co-occurrence, with a repertoire-size bias correction applied to TCR pairs. To estimate false discovery rates, a later analysis permuted the HLA or CMV assignments 20 times. In a later analysis, co-occurring TCRs were grouped using DBSCAN, and TCRdist sequence similarity was added for clustering within HLA-allele-positive subsets. Co-occurrence clustering excluded repertoires with fewer than 30,000 or more than 120,000 public chains, plus five with anomalous nucleotide sharing. TCRdb's version of the immuneACCESS table is confined to in-frame rearrangements and falls short of the full clone set. An unresolved V gene accounts for under half of the shortfall where checked; the remainder is of unknown origin. The DNA was the basis for D and trimming; V, J and clone size are from that table. Present in this sample are some 150,000 clones, around four fifths of which were seen just once. The ten largest clones add up to roughly 1.4% of the sample.

From V the trimming removes 5 bases and from J it removes 5 bases, while the gene matches leave 7 bases of the junction unaccounted for. CDR1 SGHTA and CDR2 FQGTGA are derived from the germline V gene. Measured from the cysteine to the phenylalanine, the CDR3 is 14 residues long. Solely the CDR3 DNA is kept, with 42 bases framed from the first base. A word on this clone: Its antigen specificity is not known. Base qualities are not provided; no much larger clone lies one nucleotide away.

The V and J segments used are TRBV7-3 and TRBJ2-3, with 7 central nucleotides matching TRBD2. This TCR was recovered from a man aged 25 to 40 in good health and CMV-seropositive. The sequenced sample was PBMCs. The CDR3 has the sequence CASSSGIVGDTQYF. The DNA reads TGTGCCAGCAGCAGCGGGATCGTTGGAGATACGCAGTATTTT. Reference TRBV7-3 and TRBJ2-3 proteins supply the regions before and after the CDR3; the full variable domain is: GAGVSQTPSNKVTEKGKYVELRCDPISGHTALYWYRQSLGQGPEFLIYFQGTGAADDSGLPNDRFFAVRPEGSVSTLKIQRTERGDSAVYLCASSSGIVGDTQYFGPGTRLTVL.